This T cell receptor beta chain was identified during a study of T-cell reconstitution after alpha-beta-depleted transplantation in children. Germline V gene data show CDR1 as SQVTM and CDR2 as ANQGSEA. V was shortened by 1 base and J by 1 base, with 13 bases between the two germline ends. This CDR3 has 15 residues. This clonotype came up many times. The TCRbeta library incorporated unique molecular identifiers. TCRdb ran MiXCR on the PCR reads and lists one entry per CDR3 protein. The sample lists around 300,000 distinct CDR3 sequences, 11% occurring once. The source of this sequence is a male patient between 2 and 15 years old who had a stem cell transplant for chronic granulomatous disease, so the T cells may come from the graft donor. This chain joins TRBV29-1 and TRBJ1-1; perhaps TRBD1 as D (5 bases). Sequencing used peripheral blood, obtained 180 days after TCRalphabeta/CD19-depleted stem cell transplant. The CDR3 here is CSVEVLAGANTEAFF. In DNA, the CDR3 is TGCAGCGTTGAAGTCTTGGCCGGGGCGAACACTGAAGCTTTCTTT.